The T cell receptor (beta chain) under discussion was sequenced for a study of beta chain features in type 1 diabetes. General study results and limits: Type 1 diabetes patients had fewer VDJ junction insertions and more deletions. Among all four CD4+ subsets, Type 1 diabetes patients had TCRB CDR3s that were moderately but significantly shorter.

Expressed TCRB transcripts were sequenced because the isolated RNA had all been reverse transcribed beforehand. Regulatory, naive and central memory T cell samples averaged around 3.6 million reads. Sequenced by immunoSEQ multiplex PCR; TCRdb stores in-frame clones only, minus some. The sample lists approximately 730,000 clones; about an eighth were seen once. In its sample, this clone was seen a few times. The antigen is unknown. In all sorted populations, purity surpassed 98%. The sequencing input was naive CD4+ T cells from blood. This TCR was recovered from a man aged 18 to 35 with type 1 diabetes.

This CDR3 reads CSASYQETQYF. CDR3 bases: TGCAGTGCTAGCTACCAAGAGACCCAGTACTTC. This sequence joins TRBV20-1 and TRBJ2-5; D unresolved. Germline CDR1 is DFQATT and CDR2 is SNEGSKA (reference sequence). CDR3 length: 11 residues. Between the trimmed V and J ends, which lost 3 bases and 0 bases, there was a span of 2 bases.